The source of this T cell receptor beta chain is a study of blood T cells in healthy people across ages. The overall study: Template switching caught about one barcoded beta molecule for each two T cells. Regarding the study as a whole: Long-lived donors had more naive CD4+ cells and higher diversity than aged donors. Age brought a roughly linear fall in TCR beta diversity measured per million T cells.

A second PCR of 7 to 11 cycles used a sample-barcoded 5' primer and a J-beta primer mix. TCRdb re-derived calls from the 5' RACE reads in MiXCR, one entry per CDR3 protein. The table has roughly 1,800,000 distinct CDR3 sequences, roughly 49% seen once. In the case of this clonotype: Its matching antigen is unknown.

Trimming shortened V by 1 base and J by 7 bases, and 14 bases separated the two germline ends. The CDR3 totals 15 residues. Looked up from germline, CDR1 is LGHDT and CDR2 is YNNKEL (reference sequence). The chain combines TRBV3-1 with TRBJ1-5, with no clear D. Sample: blood. The TCR sequence derives from a woman in her thirties or forties in good health. CDR3 sequence (DNA): TGTGCCAGCAGCCAAGCGGGCGGGGTTGGGCAGCCCCAGCATTTT. As protein: CASSQAGGVGQPQHF.